Each of the 18 T cell receptor beta chains below was sequenced from the same sample in a study of blood T cells in healthy people across ages (dated by TCRdb to between 2015 and 2016). Preparation of the library involved 5' RACE. Sequenced using an Illumina HiSeq 2500. The second PCR ran for roughly 7 to 12 cycles and used a J-beta primer mix along with a sample-barcoded 5' primer. The public reads were reprocessed in TCRdb via fastp at Q25 and MiXCR, keeping in-frame beta chains. Rows with a matching CDR3 protein are joined into one entry that keeps the most common DNA and genes. The sample table shows hundreds of thousands of distinct CDR3 sequences, and roughly 60% are seen once. The ten most abundant clones make up 20% to 25% of the sample. Sequencing was done on a sample of blood. Receptor source: a man aged 30 to 45 in good health.

The gene calls are TRBV6-1 and TRBJ2-7, with D uncertain. Looked up from germline, CDR1 is MNHNS and CDR2 is SASEGT. The CDR3 has 13 amino acids. V was cut by 3 bases and J by 6 bases, with 12 bases left in between. The DNA of the CDR3 is TGTGCCAGCAGTGACTCGGCGGCCCTCGAGCAGTACTTC. Translating it yields CASSDSAALEQYF.

The table lists this clonotype with a few counts. The rearrangement uses TRBV2 and TRBJ2-1; D is ambiguous. Trimming stripped 4 bases from V and 9 bases from J, with 13 bases between. The CDR3 has 13 amino acids. The V gene's germline CDR1 is SNHLY and CDR2 FYNNEI. CDR3 nucleotide sequence: TGTGCCAGCAGTGTAAGTCCCCGGAGTGAGCAGTTCTTC. Translated, it gives CASSVSPRSEQFF.

In its sample, this clonotype was seen a few times. This chain uses TRBV5-6 with TRBJ2-4; D possibly corresponds to TRBD2 (5 bases). The J call is in doubt because the DNA end fits TRBJ2-7 better. The CDR3 runs to 14 residues. Looked up from germline, CDR1 is SGHDT and CDR2 is YYEEEE. Here the CDR3 reads CASSSRTVFDEQYF. CDR3 in DNA: TGTGCCAGCAGCTCGCGGACTGTTTTCGACGAGCAGTACTTC.

The chain links TRBV27 to TRBJ2-7; 10 nucleotides align to TRBD1. The V segment lost 10 bases and the J segment 3 bases; nucleotides outside the gene matches: 6. The CDR3 runs 13 residues. The germline CDR1 and CDR2 sequences are MNHEY and SMNVEV (reference sequence). The CDR3 spells CATRTGGGYEQYF. For the CDR3, the DNA is TGTGCCACTCGGACAGGGGGGGGCTACGAGCAGTACTTC.

The chain uses TRBV5-1 and TRBJ1-2, with D hard to call. The germline gives CDR1 SGHRS, CDR2 YFSETQ. V was shortened by 6 bases and J by 5 bases, with 14 bases between the two germline ends. The CDR3 consists of 13 residues. The CDR3: CASTLGPSYGYTF. The CDR3 DNA is TGCGCCAGCACCTTAGGTCCGAGTTATGGCTACACCTTC.

The gene calls are TRBV20-1 and TRBJ2-3; D may match TRBD1 or TRBD2 (6 bases each). CDR1 and CDR2 from the germline V gene are DFQATT and SNEGSKA (reference sequence). Trimming cost V 5 bases and J 1 base, with 16 bases left between them. This CDR3 spans 15 amino acids. As DNA, the CDR3 is TGCAGTGCTGTCGGGGGCGGGCTAGGCACAGATACGCAGTATTTT. This translates into CSAVGGGLGTDTQYF.

The J gene is TRBJ1-1, the V gene TRBV5-5; D is unclear. Trimming stripped 0 bases from V and 7 bases from J, with 7 bases between. From germline, CDR1 is SGHKS and CDR2 YYEKEE (reference sequence). The length of the CDR3 is 12 residues. The CDR3 loop reads CASSLEGIEAFF. CDR3 nucleotides: TGTGCCAGCAGCTTGGAGGGAATTGAAGCTTTCTTT.

The chain joins TRBV20-1 to TRBJ2-5; 16 nucleotides align to TRBD2. V lost 3 bases and J lost 9; bases outside the gene matches: 4. The CDR3 sequence is 14 residues long. CDR1 and CDR2 (germline): DFQATT, SNEGSKA (reference sequence). The CDR3 loop is CSASRGTSGGAQYF. CDR3 DNA sequence: TGCAGTGCTAGCCGGGGGACTAGCGGGGGGGCCCAGTACTTC.

This clonotype was found a few times. The chain uses TRBV27 and TRBJ1-1; D is unclear. Trimming removed 2 bases at V and 1 base at J, with 11 bases between. Per the germline V gene, CDR1 is MNHEY and CDR2 is SMNVEV (reference sequence). The CDR3 has 15 residues. The CDR3 loop reads CASSLLGKPNTEAFF. Here the CDR3 DNA reads TGTGCCAGCAGTTTACTGGGGAAACCGAACACTGAAGCTTTCTTT.

V is TRBV28 and J is TRBJ2-7; D is unclear. Germline-derived CDR1 and CDR2 are MDHEN and SYDVKM. CDR3 length: 13 amino acids. Trimming removed 8 bases at V and 7 bases at J, with 18 bases between. CDR3 region: CASATPLYNEQYF. CDR3 coding DNA: TGTGCCAGCGCAACTCCTCTGTACAATGAGCAGTACTTC.

Only a few counts were recorded for this clonotype. The chain uses TRBV5-1 and TRBJ2-6; no firm D call. V was pared by 5 bases and J by 0 bases, with 6 bases between. The CDR3 spans 14 residues. The germline CDR1 and CDR2 sequences are SGHRS and YFSETQ. In nucleotides, the CDR3 is TGCGCCAGCAGATGGAACTCTGGGGCCAACGTCCTGACTTTC. This translates into CASRWNSGANVLTF.

The chain carries TRBV7-8 and TRBJ1-5, with 8 positions matching TRBD1. CDR1 SGHVS and CDR2 FQNEAQ come from the germline V gene. This CDR3 has 15 residues. Unmatched junction bases numbered 8, after V lost 1 base and J lost 9 bases. CDR3 sequence reads: CASSLVPGGLGPQHF. CDR3 DNA: TGTGCCAGCAGCTTAGTCCCAGGGGGCTTAGGGCCCCAGCATTTT.

This clonotype has at least ten counts. This rearrangement joins TRBV20-1 to TRBJ2-1; no reliable D call. Germline assignment: CDR1 DFQATT and CDR2 SNEGSKA (reference sequence). The CDR3 loop spans 15 amino acids. V lost 0 bases to trimming and J lost 8 bases, with 17 bases between them. Here the CDR3 reads CSARDFRLPRDEQFF. The CDR3 nucleotides read TGCAGTGCTAGAGATTTCCGACTCCCTCGCGATGAGCAGTTCTTC.

This clonotype was seen many times. The rearrangement links TRBV6-2 or TRBV6-3 to TRBJ2-7; D is uncertain. Germline CDR1 reads MNHEY; CDR2 reads SVGEGT. This CDR3 region has 16 residues. V was cut by 2 bases and J by 2 bases, with 16 bases left in between. This CDR3 reads CASSYLSPRFAYEQYF. The CDR3 DNA is TGTGCCAGCAGTTACCTCTCCCCAAGATTTGCCTACGAGCAGTACTTC.

This chain connects TRBV10-3 to TRBJ2-3, with D uncertain. CDR1 ENHRY and CDR2 SYGVKD come from the germline V gene. V was cut by 5 bases and J by 5 bases, with 8 bases left in between. This CDR3 contains 12 residues. CDR3 region: CAISLPEDTQYF. The CDR3, as DNA: TGTGCCATCAGTCTCCCAGAAGATACGCAGTATTTT.

As to this clonotype: At one boundary the junction diverges from the germline segment, which might be a read error. The rearrangement joins TRBV20-1 to TRBJ1-2; the D is unclear. Per germline, CDR1 DFQATT and CDR2 SNEGSKA (reference sequence). This CDR3 has 14 amino acids. This CDR3 reads CSAGDMGANYGYTF. The DNA for the CDR3 is TGCAGTGCTGGAGACATGGGAGCTAACTATGGCTACACCTTC.

The chain joins TRBV4-2 to TRBJ1-2; 10 positions match TRBD1. The CDR3 covers 18 residues. V was clipped by 1 base and J by 0 bases; unmatched bases: 8. Germline V gene sequence: CDR1 LGHNA, CDR2 YNFKEQ. The CDR3 nucleotides are TGTGCCAGCAGCCAAGTGGGGGACAGGGGCCTGCCTAACTATGGCTACACCTTC. This codes for CASSQVGDRGLPNYGYTF.

This clonotype was counted a few times. This sequence joins TRBV28 and TRBJ1-1; D is ambiguous. The CDR3 is 11 residues long. Trimming cost V 6 bases and J 3 bases, with 5 bases left between them. Germline lookup yields CDR1 MDHEN and CDR2 SYDVKM. DNA for the CDR3: TGTGCCAGCAGGAGGGACACTGAAGCTTTCTTT. This sequence encodes CASRRDTEAFF.